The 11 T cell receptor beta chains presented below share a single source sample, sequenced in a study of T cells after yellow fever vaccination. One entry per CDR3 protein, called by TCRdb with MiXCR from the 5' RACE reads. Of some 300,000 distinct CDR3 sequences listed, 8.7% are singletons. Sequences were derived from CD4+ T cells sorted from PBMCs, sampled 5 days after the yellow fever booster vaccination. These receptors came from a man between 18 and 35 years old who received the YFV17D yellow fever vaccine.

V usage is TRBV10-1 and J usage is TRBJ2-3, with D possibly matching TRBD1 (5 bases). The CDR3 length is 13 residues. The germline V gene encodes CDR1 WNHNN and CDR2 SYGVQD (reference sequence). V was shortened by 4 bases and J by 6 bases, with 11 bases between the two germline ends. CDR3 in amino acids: CASSGQGADTQYF. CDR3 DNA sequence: TGCGCCAGCAGTGGTCAGGGTGCCGATACGCAGTATTTT.

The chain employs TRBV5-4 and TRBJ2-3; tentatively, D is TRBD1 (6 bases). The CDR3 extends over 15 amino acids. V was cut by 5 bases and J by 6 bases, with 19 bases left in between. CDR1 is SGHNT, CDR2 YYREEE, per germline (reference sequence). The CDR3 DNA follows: TGTGCCAGCAGTCATAGAGGACAGACCCATGATACGCAGTATTTT. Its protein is CASSHRGQTHDTQYF.

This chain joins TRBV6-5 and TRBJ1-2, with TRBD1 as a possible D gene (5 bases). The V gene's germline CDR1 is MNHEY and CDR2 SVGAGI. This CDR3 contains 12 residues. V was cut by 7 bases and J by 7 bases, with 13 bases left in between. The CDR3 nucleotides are TGTGCCAGCAATGGGGGGAGGGTTGGCTACACCTTC. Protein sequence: CASNGGRVGYTF.

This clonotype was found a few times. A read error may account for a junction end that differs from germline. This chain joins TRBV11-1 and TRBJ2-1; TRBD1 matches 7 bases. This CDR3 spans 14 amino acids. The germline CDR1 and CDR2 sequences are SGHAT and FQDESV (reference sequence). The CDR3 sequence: CASSLTGNDRAPVF. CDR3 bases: TGTGCCAGCAGCTTAACAGGGAATGACAGGGCCCCGGTCTTC.

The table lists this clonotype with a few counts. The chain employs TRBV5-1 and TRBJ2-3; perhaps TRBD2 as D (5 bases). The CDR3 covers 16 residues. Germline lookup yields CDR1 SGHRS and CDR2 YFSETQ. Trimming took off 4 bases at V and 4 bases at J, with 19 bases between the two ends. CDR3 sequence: CASSGPGSPVPDTQYF. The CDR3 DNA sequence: TGCGCCAGCAGCGGTCCGGGGTCCCCTGTTCCAGATACGCAGTATTTT.

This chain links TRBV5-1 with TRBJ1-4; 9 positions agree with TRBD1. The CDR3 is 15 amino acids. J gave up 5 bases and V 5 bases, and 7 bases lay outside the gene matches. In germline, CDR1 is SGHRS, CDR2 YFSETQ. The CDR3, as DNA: TGCGCCAGCAGTTTTTTCGGGACAGGGAATGAAAAACTGTTTTTT. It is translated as CASSFFGTGNEKLFF. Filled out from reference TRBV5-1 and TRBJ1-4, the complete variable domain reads KAGVTQTPRYLIKTRGQQVTLSCSPISGHRSVSWYQQTPGQGLQFLFEYFSETQRNKGNFPGRFSGRQFSNSRSEMNVSTLELGDSALYLCASSFFGTGNEKLFFGSGTQLSVL.

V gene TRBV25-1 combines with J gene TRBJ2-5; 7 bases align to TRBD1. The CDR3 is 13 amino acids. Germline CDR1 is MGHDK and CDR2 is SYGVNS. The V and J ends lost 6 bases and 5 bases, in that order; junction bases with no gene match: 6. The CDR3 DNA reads TGTGCCAGCAGAGACAGGGCCTCGGAGACCCAGTACTTC. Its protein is CASRDRASETQYF.

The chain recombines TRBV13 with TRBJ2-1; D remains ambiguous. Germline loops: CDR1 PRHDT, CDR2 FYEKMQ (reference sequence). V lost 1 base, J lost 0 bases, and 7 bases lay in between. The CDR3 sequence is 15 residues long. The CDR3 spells CASSLVYSSYNEQFF. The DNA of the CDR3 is TGTGCCAGCAGCTTAGTTTATAGCTCCTACAATGAGCAGTTCTTC.

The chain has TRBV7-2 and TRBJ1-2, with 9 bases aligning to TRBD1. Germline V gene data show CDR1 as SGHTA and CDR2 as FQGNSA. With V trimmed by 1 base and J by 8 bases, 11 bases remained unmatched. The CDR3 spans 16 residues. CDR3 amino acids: CASSLGFGTGRRGYTF. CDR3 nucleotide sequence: TGTGCCAGCAGCTTAGGTTTCGGGACAGGGCGACGGGGCTACACCTTC. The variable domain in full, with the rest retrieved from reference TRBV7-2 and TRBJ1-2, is GAGVSQSPSNKVTEKGKDVELRCDPISGHTALYWYRQSLGQGLEFLIYFQGNSAPDKSGLPSDRFSAERTGGSVSTLTIQRTQQEDSAVYLCASSLGFGTGRRGYTFGSGTRLTVV.

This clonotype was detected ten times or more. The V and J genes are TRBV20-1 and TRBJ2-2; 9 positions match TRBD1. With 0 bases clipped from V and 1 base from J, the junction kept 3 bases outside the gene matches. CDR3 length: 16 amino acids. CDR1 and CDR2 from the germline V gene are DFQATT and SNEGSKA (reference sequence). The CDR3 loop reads CSARDPGQGNTGELFF. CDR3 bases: TGCAGTGCTAGAGATCCGGGACAGGGGAACACCGGGGAGCTGTTTTTT.

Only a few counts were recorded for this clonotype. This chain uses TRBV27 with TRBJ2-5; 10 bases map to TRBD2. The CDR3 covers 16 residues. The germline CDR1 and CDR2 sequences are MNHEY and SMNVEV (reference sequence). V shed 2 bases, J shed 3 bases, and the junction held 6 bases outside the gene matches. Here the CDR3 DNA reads TGTGCCAGCAGTTTAGTTAGCGGGGGGCCCAAAGAGACCCAGTACTTC. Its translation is CASSLVSGGPKETQYF.